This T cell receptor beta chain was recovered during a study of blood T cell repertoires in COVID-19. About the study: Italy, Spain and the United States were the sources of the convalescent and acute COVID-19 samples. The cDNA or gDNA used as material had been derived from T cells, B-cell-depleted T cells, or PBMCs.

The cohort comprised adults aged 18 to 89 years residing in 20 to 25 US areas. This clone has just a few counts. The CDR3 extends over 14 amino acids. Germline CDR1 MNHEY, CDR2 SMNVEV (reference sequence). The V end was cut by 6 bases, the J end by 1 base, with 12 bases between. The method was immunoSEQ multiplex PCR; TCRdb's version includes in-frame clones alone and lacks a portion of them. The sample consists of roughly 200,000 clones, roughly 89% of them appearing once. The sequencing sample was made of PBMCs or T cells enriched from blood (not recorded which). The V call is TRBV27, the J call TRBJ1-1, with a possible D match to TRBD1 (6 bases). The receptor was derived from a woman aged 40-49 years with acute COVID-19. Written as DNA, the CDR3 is TGTGCCAGCAGACTCAGGGGTAAGAACACTGAAGCTTTCTTT. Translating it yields CASRLRGKNTEAFF.